This TCR beta chain was sequenced during a study of cytomegalovirus exposure and HLA in healthy donors. General observations from the study: Differences between HLA loci emerged in a later analysis of TCR association rates, with DRB1 most and HLA-C fewest.

PCR was performed using 60 Vbeta and 13 Jbeta primers. Assay used: immunoSEQ multiplex PCR; TCRdb lists only in-frame clones, some missing. The sample lists 100,000 to 150,000 clones; about 81% were seen once. Nominal health characterized the donors when sampled, though unrecorded immune exposures were likely. The CDR3 runs 19 residues. This clone was seen once. The antigen is unknown. The specimen sequenced was PBMCs. The sequence came from a woman in her thirties in good health and CMV-seronegative. V gene TRBV21-1 combines with J gene TRBJ2-5; the table's D call, TRBD1, has no DNA check behind it. TRBV21-1 is tagged as a pseudogene. CDR3 sequence: CASSRTGGPNKLYQETQYF. The CDR3 DNA follows: TGTGCCAGCAGCCGGACAGGGGGCCCCAACAAACTGTACCAAGAGACCCAGTACTTC.